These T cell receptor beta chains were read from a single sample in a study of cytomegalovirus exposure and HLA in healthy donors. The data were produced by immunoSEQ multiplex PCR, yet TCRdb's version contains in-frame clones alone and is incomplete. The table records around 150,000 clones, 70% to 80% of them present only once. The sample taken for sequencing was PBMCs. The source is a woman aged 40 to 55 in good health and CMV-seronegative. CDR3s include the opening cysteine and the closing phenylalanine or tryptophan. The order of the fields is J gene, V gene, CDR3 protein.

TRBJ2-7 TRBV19 CASSPGTGDYEQYF
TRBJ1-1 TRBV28 CASSLFQGPNTEAFF
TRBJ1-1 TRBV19 CASSLRDRGTEAFF
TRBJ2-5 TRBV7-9 CASRPRGSDQETQYF
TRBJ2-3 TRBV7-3 CASSDQGQGIPDTQYF
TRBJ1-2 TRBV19 CASSPGQGSHGYTF
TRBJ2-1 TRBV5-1 CASSLGSGFSYNEQFF
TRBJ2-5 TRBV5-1 CASSISGTVQETQYF
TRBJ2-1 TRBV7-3 CASSLYSGQYNEQFF
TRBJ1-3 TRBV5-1 CASSLGQPNFGNTIYF
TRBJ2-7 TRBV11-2 CASSIGEGDYEQYF
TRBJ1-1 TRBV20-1 CSEMRFEAFF
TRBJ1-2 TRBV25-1 CASSEQDRDLYGYTF
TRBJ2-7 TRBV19 CASSIWTDRSYEQYF
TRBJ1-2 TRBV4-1 CASSQDADRDYGYTF
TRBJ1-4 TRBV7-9 CASSREEREKLFF
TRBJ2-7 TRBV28 CASSSEESYEQYF
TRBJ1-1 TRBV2 CASSGDQGTTEAFF
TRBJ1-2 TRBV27 CASSLKTGGTYGYTF
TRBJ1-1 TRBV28 CASSSWTGGGIEAFF
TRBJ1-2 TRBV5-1 CASSYTGVGDGYTF
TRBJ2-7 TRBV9 CASSAIIGGVSYEQYF
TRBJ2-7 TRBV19 CASSIDRYERTTSYEQYF
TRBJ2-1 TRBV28 CASRGSGSYNEQFF